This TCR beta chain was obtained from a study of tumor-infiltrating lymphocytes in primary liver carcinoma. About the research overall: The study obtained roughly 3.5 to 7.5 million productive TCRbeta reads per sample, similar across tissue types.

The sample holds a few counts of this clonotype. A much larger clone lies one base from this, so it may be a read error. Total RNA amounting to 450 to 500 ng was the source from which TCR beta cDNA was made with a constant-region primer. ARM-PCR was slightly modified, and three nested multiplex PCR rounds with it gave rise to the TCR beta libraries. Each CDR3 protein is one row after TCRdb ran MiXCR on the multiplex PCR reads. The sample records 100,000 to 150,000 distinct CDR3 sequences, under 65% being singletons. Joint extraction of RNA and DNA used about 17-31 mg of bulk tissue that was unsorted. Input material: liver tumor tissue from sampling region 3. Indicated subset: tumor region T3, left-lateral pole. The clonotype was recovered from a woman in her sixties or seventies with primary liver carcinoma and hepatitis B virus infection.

CDR3 sequence reads: CRVGRGRMNTEAFF. As DNA, the CDR3 is TGCAGGGTGGGCCGGGGGAGAATGAACACTGAAGCTTTCTTT. The chain employs TRBV29-1 and TRBJ1-1, with a possible D match to TRBD1 (5 bases). The CDR3 has 14 residues. Germline CDR1 SQVTM, CDR2 ANQGSEA.